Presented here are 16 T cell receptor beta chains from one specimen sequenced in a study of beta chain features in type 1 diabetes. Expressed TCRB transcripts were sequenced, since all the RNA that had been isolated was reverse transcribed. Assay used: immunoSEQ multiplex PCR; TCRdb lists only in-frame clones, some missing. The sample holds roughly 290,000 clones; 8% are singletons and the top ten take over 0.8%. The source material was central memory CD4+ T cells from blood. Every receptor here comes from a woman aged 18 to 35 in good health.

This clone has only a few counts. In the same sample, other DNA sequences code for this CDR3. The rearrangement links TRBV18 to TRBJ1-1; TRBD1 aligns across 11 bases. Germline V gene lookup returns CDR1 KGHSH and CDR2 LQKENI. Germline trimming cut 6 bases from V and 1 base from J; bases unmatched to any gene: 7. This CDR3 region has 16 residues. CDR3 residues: CASSGTGGTKNTEAFF. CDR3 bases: TGTGCCAGCTCCGGGACAGGGGGTACCAAGAACACTGAAGCTTTCTTT.

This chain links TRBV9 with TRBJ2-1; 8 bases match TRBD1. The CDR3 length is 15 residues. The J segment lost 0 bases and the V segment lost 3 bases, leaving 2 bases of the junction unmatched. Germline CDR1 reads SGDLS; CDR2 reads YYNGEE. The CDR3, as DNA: TGTGCCAGCAGCGACAGGGGGAGCTCCTACAATGAGCAGTTCTTC. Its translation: CASSDRGSSYNEQFF.

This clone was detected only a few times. CDR3 protein: CASSPQRTSGSETQYF. The DNA of the CDR3 is TGTGCCAGCAGCCCTCAAAGGACTAGCGGGAGTGAGACCCAGTACTTC. This sequence joins TRBV7-9 and TRBJ2-5, with TRBD2 matching over 13 bases. This CDR3 is built from 16 residues. Per the germline V gene, CDR1 is SEHNR and CDR2 is FQNEAQ (reference sequence). The V segment lost 5 bases and the J segment 5 bases; nucleotides outside the gene matches: 8.

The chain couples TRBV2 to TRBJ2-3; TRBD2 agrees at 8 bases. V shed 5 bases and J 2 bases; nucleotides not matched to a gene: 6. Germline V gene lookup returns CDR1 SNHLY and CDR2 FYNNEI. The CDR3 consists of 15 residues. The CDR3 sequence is CASSPRGGFTDTQYF. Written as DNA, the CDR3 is TGTGCCAGCAGTCCCCGGGGGGGGTTCACAGATACGCAGTATTTT.

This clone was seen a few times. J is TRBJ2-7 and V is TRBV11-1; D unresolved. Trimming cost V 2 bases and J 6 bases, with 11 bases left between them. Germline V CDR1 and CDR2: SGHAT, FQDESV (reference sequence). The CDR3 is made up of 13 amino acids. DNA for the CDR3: TGTGCCAGCAGCTTAATGATGATCGGCGAGCAGTACGTC. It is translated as CASSLMMIGEQYV.

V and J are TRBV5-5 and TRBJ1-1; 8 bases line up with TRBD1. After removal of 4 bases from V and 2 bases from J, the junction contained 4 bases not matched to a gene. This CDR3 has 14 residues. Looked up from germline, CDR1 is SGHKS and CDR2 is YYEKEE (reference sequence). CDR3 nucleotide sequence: TGTGCCAGCAGCCGTACAGGGGGAAACACTGAAGCTTTCTTT. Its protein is CASSRTGGNTEAFF.

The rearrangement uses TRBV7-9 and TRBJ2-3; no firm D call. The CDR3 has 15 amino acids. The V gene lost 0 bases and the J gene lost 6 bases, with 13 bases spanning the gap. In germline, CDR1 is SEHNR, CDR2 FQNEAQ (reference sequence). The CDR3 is CASSLASFPGDTQYF. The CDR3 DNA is TGTGCCAGCAGCTTAGCCTCCTTCCCCGGGGATACGCAGTATTTT.

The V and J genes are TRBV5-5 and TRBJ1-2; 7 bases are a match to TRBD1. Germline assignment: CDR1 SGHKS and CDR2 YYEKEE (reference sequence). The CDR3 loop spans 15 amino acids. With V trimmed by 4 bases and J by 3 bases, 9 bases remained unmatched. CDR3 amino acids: CASSISRDSDYGYTF. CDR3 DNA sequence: TGTGCCAGCAGCATAAGCCGGGACAGTGACTATGGCTACACCTTC.

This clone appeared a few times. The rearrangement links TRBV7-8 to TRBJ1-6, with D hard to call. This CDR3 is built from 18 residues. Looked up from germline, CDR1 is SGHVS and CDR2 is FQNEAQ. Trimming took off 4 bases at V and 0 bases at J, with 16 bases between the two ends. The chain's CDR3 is CASSSLRARISYNSPLHF. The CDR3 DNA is TGTGCCAGCAGCTCCTTGAGGGCCAGGATCTCCTATAATTCACCCCTCCACTTT.

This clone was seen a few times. For the CDR3, the DNA is TGTGCCAGTAGTAAAGGACAGGGGACGGCTAATGAAAAACTGTTTTTT. It specifies CASSKGQGTANEKLFF. The chain uses TRBV19 and TRBJ1-4; TRBD1 matches 9 bases. Trimming cost V 4 bases and J 3 bases; bases outside gene matches: 6. The CDR3 has 16 residues. Germline values: CDR1 LNHDA, CDR2 SQIVND (reference sequence).

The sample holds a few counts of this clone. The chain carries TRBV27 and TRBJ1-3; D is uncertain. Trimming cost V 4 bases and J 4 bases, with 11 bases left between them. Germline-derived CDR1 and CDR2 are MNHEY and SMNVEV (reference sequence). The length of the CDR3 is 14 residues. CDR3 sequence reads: CASSSRLGGNTIYF. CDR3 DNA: TGTGCCAGCAGTTCCCGGTTAGGCGGAAACACCATATATTTT.

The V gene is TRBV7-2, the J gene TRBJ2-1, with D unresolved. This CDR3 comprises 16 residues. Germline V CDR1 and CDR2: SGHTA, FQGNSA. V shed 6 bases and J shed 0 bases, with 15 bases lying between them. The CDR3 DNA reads TGTGCCAGCAGACTGGACCCCTCTCGCTCCTACAATGAGCAGTTCTTC. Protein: CASRLDPSRSYNEQFF.

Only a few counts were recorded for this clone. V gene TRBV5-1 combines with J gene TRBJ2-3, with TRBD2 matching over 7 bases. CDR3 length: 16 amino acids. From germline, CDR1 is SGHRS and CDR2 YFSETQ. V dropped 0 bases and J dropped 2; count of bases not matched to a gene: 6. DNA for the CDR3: TGCGCCAGCAGCTTGGTTTTGACTAGCTCCACAGATACGCAGTATTTT. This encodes CASSLVLTSSTDTQYF.

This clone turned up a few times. The CDR3 nucleotides read TGTGCCAGCAGCCCAGACAGGAACTATGGCTACACCTTC. It encodes CASSPDRNYGYTF. The chain joins TRBV6-5 to TRBJ1-2; tentatively, D is TRBD1 (6 bases). CDR1 MNHEY and CDR2 SVGAGI come from the germline V gene. Trimming stripped 6 bases from V and 2 bases from J, with 10 bases between. The CDR3 contains 13 residues.

In nucleotides, the CDR3 is TGTGCCAGCAAGGAGACAGGGGGCAATGAGCAGTTCTTC. Translated: CASKETGGNEQFF. The chain carries TRBV6-5 and TRBJ2-1; 9 positions match TRBD1. Unmatched junction bases numbered 4, after V lost 7 bases and J lost 6 bases. The CDR3 loop spans 13 amino acids. Per germline, CDR1 MNHEY and CDR2 SVGAGI.

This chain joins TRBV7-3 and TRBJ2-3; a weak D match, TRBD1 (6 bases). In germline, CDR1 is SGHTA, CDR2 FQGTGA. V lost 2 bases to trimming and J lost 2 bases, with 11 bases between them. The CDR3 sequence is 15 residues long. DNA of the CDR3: TGTGCCAGCAGCTTAGTGGGGGCCCCCACAGATACGCAGTATTTT. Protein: CASSLVGAPTDTQYF.